A selection of T cell receptor beta chains follows, all from one sample in a study of patients and donors after allogeneic stem cell transplantation. Each CDR3 protein gets one entry after TCRdb re-called the RT-PCR reads with MiXCR. The sample consists of about 410,000 distinct CDR3 sequences, 16% of them appearing once. The sequencing sample was made of blood, either unsorted or a sorted T cell fraction (not recorded which). Receptors originate from a human donor who was either an allogeneic HSCT recipient or a stem cell or donor lymphocyte infusion donor (not recorded which). It is not recorded whose cells these are; they may come from a transplant donor. CDR3s include the opening cysteine and the closing phenylalanine or tryptophan. The order of the fields is clone size, V gene, CDR3 protein. Only some rows state a clone size, as once, few, many or a class for expanded clones.

clone size: few
V gene: TRBV12-3/TRBV12-4
CDR3 protein: CASSLIGGGNSPLHF

clone size: -
V gene: TRBV5-6
CDR3 protein: CASSFRGTGRGEQYF

clone size: -
V gene: TRBV2
CDR3 protein: CASRDGIAGGSQGQFF

clone size: many
V gene: TRBV12-3/TRBV12-4
CDR3 protein: CASTPGLAGSTDTQYF

clone size: -
V gene: TRBV6-2/TRBV6-3
CDR3 protein: CASKGQYANTGELFF

clone size: -
V gene: TRBV18
CDR3 protein: CASSRTGGDEQYF

clone size: -
V gene: TRBV20-1
CDR3 protein: CSARTREGPPYEQYF

clone size: -
V gene: TRBV24-1
CDR3 protein: CATSVGLAGGANVLTF

clone size: few
V gene: TRBV11-2
CDR3 protein: CASSLDRMDRVTYNEQFF

clone size: many
V gene: TRBV12-3/TRBV12-4
CDR3 protein: CASSLALGQGNTEAFF

clone size: -
V gene: TRBV7-9
CDR3 protein: CASSLGRAGYGEQYF

clone size: many
V gene: TRBV10-3
CDR3 protein: CATAGGPGTDTQYF

clone size: many
V gene: TRBV2
CDR3 protein: CASSEVGTGFSGELFF

clone size: -
V gene: TRBV6-5
CDR3 protein: CASSYYEKSETQYF

clone size: -
V gene: TRBV5-1
CDR3 protein: CASSLRGGNGEQYF

clone size: few
V gene: TRBV11-3
CDR3 protein: CASSSGWSNRVDSPLHF

clone size: few
V gene: TRBV20-1
CDR3 protein: CSVRGRDRGATEAFF

clone size: -
V gene: TRBV6-2/TRBV6-3
CDR3 protein: CASSYRVTGTRRQETQYF

clone size: -
V gene: TRBV2
CDR3 protein: CASSPNGGVGTEAFF

clone size: -
V gene: TRBV5-6
CDR3 protein: CASSLGGAGGGGIQYF

clone size: few
V gene: TRBV24-1
CDR3 protein: CATSDPTPGHTQYF

clone size: few
V gene: TRBV7-2
CDR3 protein: CASSTRQLNYGYTF

clone size: once
V gene: TRBV20-1
CDR3 protein: CSAVIAGSSYEQYF

clone size: -
V gene: TRBV6-2/TRBV6-3
CDR3 protein: CASSYPGAPTSGGTNTGELFF

clone size: -
V gene: TRBV12-3/TRBV12-4
CDR3 protein: CASSLGPNWGGYTF

clone size: few
V gene: TRBV10-3
CDR3 protein: CAISRSSGTDTQYF

clone size: few
V gene: TRBV9
CDR3 protein: CASTQGADTEAFF

clone size: -
V gene: TRBV20-1
CDR3 protein: CSASALAGVQDTQYF

clone size: few
V gene: TRBV11-2
CDR3 protein: CASSLQGQEQYF

clone size: few
V gene: TRBV7-9
CDR3 protein: CASSTGPTYEQYF

clone size: few
V gene: TRBV3-1
CDR3 protein: CASSHYSGGSYEQYF

clone size: few
V gene: TRBV7-9
CDR3 protein: CASSGQDRAQLGPQHF

clone size: -
V gene: TRBV21-1
CDR3 protein: CASSKEGGATGTSVRSPLHF

clone size: many
V gene: TRBV4-3
CDR3 protein: CASSQGGSHYNEQFF

clone size: -
V gene: TRBV7-9
CDR3 protein: CASSSQGVRYGYTF

clone size: many
V gene: TRBV7-9
CDR3 protein: CASSFGESGNTIYF

clone size: -
V gene: TRBV19
CDR3 protein: CASSIAAGGSDYNEQFF

clone size: few
V gene: TRBV5-6
CDR3 protein: CASSLAGRDGYSPLHF

clone size: -
V gene: TRBV6-5
CDR3 protein: CASSSPGRASGANVLTF

clone size: -
V gene: TRBV12-3/TRBV12-4
CDR3 protein: CASKPFQGEKLFF

clone size: few
V gene: TRBV15
CDR3 protein: CATSGQGAGDTEAFF

clone size: -
V gene: TRBV6-1
CDR3 protein: CASSRGHSYEQYF

clone size: few
V gene: TRBV9
CDR3 protein: CASSVGRGQRGSYEQYF